Following are 30 T cell receptor beta chains from one sample sequenced in a study of blood T cell repertoires in COVID-19. Generated by immunoSEQ multiplex PCR, the TCRdb table keeps only in-frame clones and is missing some. The table includes about 280,000 clones, 87% detected once. The material sequenced was peripheral blood. All receptors derive from a woman aged 45 to 65 who had recovered from COVID-19.

The chain recombines TRBV6-2 or TRBV6-3 with TRBJ2-1; D is possibly TRBD2 (5 bases). Trimming took off 4 bases at V and 9 bases at J, with 7 bases between the two ends. The CDR3 extends over 11 amino acids. Germline V gives CDR1 MNHEY, CDR2 SVGEGT. The CDR3 here is CASSSGSEQFF. The CDR3 DNA follows: TGTGCCAGCAGTTCTGGGAGTGAGCAGTTCTTC.

This clone was seen a single time. The genes are TRBV19 and TRBJ1-5, with a weak D call TRBD1 (5 bases). V lost 2 bases to trimming and J lost 2 bases, with 13 bases between them. The CDR3 has 16 residues. Looked up from germline, CDR1 is LNHDA and CDR2 is SQIVND (reference sequence). The CDR3 loop reads CASSIFTGLGNQPQHF. Here the CDR3 DNA reads TGTGCCAGTAGTATATTCACAGGACTAGGCAATCAGCCCCAGCATTTT.

In nucleotides, the CDR3 is TGTGCCAGCAGCTTAGCGGAGGGGTATGGCTACACCTTC. This sequence encodes CASSLAEGYGYTF. The gene calls are TRBV7-8 and TRBJ1-2; tentatively, D is TRBD1 (5 bases). CDR1 is SGHVS, CDR2 FQNEAQ, per germline. V lost 0 bases to trimming and J lost 5 bases, with 7 bases between them. The length of the CDR3 is 13 residues.

The genes are TRBV2 and TRBJ1-5, with a weak D call TRBD1 (5 bases). The V end lost 6 bases, the J end lost 7 bases, and 13 bases lay between the germline ends. Germline V lookup: CDR1 SNHLY, CDR2 FYNNEI. The CDR3 consists of 13 residues. In DNA, the CDR3 is TGTGCCAGCAGCCTCGACAGTTTGCAGCCCCAGCATTTT. It encodes CASSLDSLQPQHF.

This clone was detected only once. V usage is TRBV7-4 and J usage is TRBJ2-7, with 10 bases that match TRBD2. Per germline, CDR1 SGHVT and CDR2 SQSDAQ. V gave up 5 bases and J gave up 0 bases; unmatched junction bases: 10. This CDR3 region has 17 residues. The CDR3 nucleotides read TGTGCCAGCAGCGTAGGACTAGCGGTACAACGCTCCTACGAGCAGTACTTC. Translation: CASSVGLAVQRSYEQYF.

The chain has TRBV10-3 and TRBJ1-2; TRBD1 matches at 7 bases. CDR1 and CDR2 (germline): ENHRY, SYGVKD. V shed 8 bases, J shed 3 bases, and the junction held 9 bases outside the gene matches. CDR3 length equals 14 residues. This chain's CDR3 is CAILKDRADYGYTF. The DNA of the CDR3 is TGTGCCATCCTAAAAGACAGGGCCGACTATGGCTACACCTTC.

This chain links TRBV5-1 with TRBJ1-4, with 7 bases matching TRBD1. The CDR3 length is 14 residues. With 5 bases clipped from V and 4 bases from J, the junction kept 5 bases outside the gene matches. Germline-derived CDR1 and CDR2 are SGHRS and YFSETQ. Written as DNA, the CDR3 is TGCGCCAGCAGGGGGGACAGCTTTAATGAAAAACTGTTTTTT. It encodes CASRGDSFNEKLFF. The entire variable domain, with the rest obtained from reference TRBV5-1 and TRBJ1-4, is as follows: KAGVTQTPRYLIKTRGQQVTLSCSPISGHRSVSWYQQTPGQGLQFLFEYFSETQRNKGNFPGRFSGRQFSNSRSEMNVSTLELGDSALYLCASRGDSFNEKLFFGSGTQLSVL.

The chain is built from TRBV5-4 and TRBJ2-7; 9 bases are shared with TRBD1. V shed 0 bases, J shed 7 bases, and the junction held 8 bases outside the gene matches. This CDR3 contains 15 residues. Per the germline V gene, CDR1 is SGHNT and CDR2 is YYREEE (reference sequence). The DNA for the CDR3 is TGTGCCAGCAGCTTGGACCGGGACAGGGTTAGGGAGCAGTACTTC. Translated, it gives CASSLDRDRVREQYF.

The chain has TRBV2 and TRBJ1-1; weak D call: TRBD1 (5 bases). Germline CDR1 SNHLY, CDR2 FYNNEI. V lost 2 bases and J lost 6, with 22 bases in between. The CDR3 runs 17 residues. This CDR3 reads CASSERVLLQQASEAFF. In DNA form, the CDR3 reads TGTGCCAGCAGTGAAAGGGTACTCTTGCAACAGGCCTCTGAAGCTTTCTTT.

This clone was seen only once. This chain links TRBV27 with TRBJ1-1; 9 nucleotides match TRBD1. Unmatched junction bases numbered 7, after V lost 4 bases and J lost 4 bases. Germline lookup yields CDR1 MNHEY and CDR2 SMNVEV (reference sequence). This CDR3 has 15 residues. The CDR3 sequence is CASSSPGTGSTEAFF. For the CDR3, the DNA is TGTGCCAGCAGTTCGCCTGGGACAGGGTCCACTGAAGCTTTCTTT.

This clone was seen a few times. Mismatch with germline at one junction end may stem from a read error. The J gene is TRBJ2-7, the V gene TRBV5-4, with 11 positions matching TRBD1. The CDR3 spans 13 residues. The germline V gene encodes CDR1 SGHNT and CDR2 YYREEE (reference sequence). The CDR3 coding sequence is TGTGCCAGCAGGTTGGACAGGGGGCGCGAGCAGTACTTC. It specifies CASRLDRGREQYF.

The chain combines TRBV7-9 with TRBJ1-3, with D perhaps matching TRBD1 (5 bases). There are 14 residues in the CDR3. The ends were cut back, 4 bases at V and 2 bases at J, with 9 bases in the middle. Germline CDR1 reads SEHNR; CDR2 reads FQNEAQ (reference sequence). The CDR3 loop reads CASSSTEAGNTIYF. As DNA, the CDR3 is TGTGCCAGCAGCTCGACAGAGGCTGGAAACACCATATATTTT.

The gene calls are TRBV7-2 and TRBJ2-3, with TRBD2 identical over 11 bases. V shed 5 bases, J shed 3 bases, and the junction held 7 bases outside the gene matches. CDR3 length equals 16 residues. Germline lookup yields CDR1 SGHTA and CDR2 FQGNSA. This CDR3 is CASSIRTSGSTDTQYF. CDR3 nucleotides: TGTGCCAGCAGCATTCGTACTAGCGGGAGTACAGATACGCAGTATTTT.

V usage is TRBV10-3 and J usage is TRBJ2-5; the match to TRBD2 covers 8 bases. CDR1 and CDR2 from the germline V gene are ENHRY and SYGVKD. Trimming removed 4 bases from V and 5 bases from J; junction bases left unmatched: 6. The CDR3 is 14 amino acids. CDR3 sequence (DNA): TGTGCCATCAGTGGCCCGGGACTAGGGGAGACCCAGTACTTC. Translation: CAISGPGLGETQYF.

The chain carries TRBV15 and TRBJ1-2; TRBD1 matches at 8 bases. V shed 5 bases, J shed 3 bases, and the junction held 8 bases outside the gene matches. The CDR3 is made up of 15 amino acids. Germline V CDR1 and CDR2: LNHNV, YYDKDF (reference sequence). CDR3 coding DNA: TGTGCCACCAGCCTGGACAGGGCAGGGGACTATGGCTACACCTTC. Residues: CATSLDRAGDYGYTF.

V gene TRBV10-3 combines with J gene TRBJ1-6, with D perhaps TRBD1 (5 bases). The CDR3 extends over 15 amino acids. V lost 6 bases to trimming and J lost 7 bases, with 16 bases between them. Germline lookup yields CDR1 ENHRY and CDR2 SYGVKD. The CDR3 spells CAIRDGAGGNSPLHF. The CDR3 DNA sequence: TGTGCCATCAGGGATGGGGCGGGAGGAAATTCACCCCTCCACTTT.

This chain joins TRBV15 and TRBJ2-1; 8 nucleotides line up with TRBD2. V shed 0 bases, J shed 9 bases, and the junction held 4 bases outside the gene matches. Germline CDR1 and CDR2: LNHNV and YYDKDF (reference sequence). There are 14 residues in the CDR3. Here the CDR3 reads CATSRERTSGEQFF. CDR3 nucleotides: TGTGCCACCAGCAGAGAGCGTACTAGCGGTGAGCAGTTCTTC.

This chain joins TRBV3-1 (or the pseudogene TRBV3-2) and TRBJ1-1, with 8 bases matching TRBD1. Germline trimming cut 4 bases from V and 3 bases from J; bases unmatched to any gene: 7. Germline V gene data show CDR1 as LGHDT and CDR2 as YNNKEL (reference sequence). The CDR3 totals 15 residues. The CDR3: CASSRLLTGDTEAFF. The CDR3 nucleotides read TGTGCCAGCAGCCGACTCCTGACAGGGGACACTGAAGCTTTCTTT.

This chain connects TRBV9 to TRBJ1-1; tentative D call: TRBD1 (5 bases). CDR3 length: 15 amino acids. Trimming removed 0 bases at V and 7 bases at J, with 16 bases between. Germline assignment: CDR1 SGDLS and CDR2 YYNGEE. CDR3 nucleotide sequence: TGTGCCAGCAGCGTAGGGGTGTCAGGGTTGATTGAAGCTTTCTTT. Translated, it gives CASSVGVSGLIEAFF.

The V call is TRBV28, the J call TRBJ1-3; TRBD1 aligns across 7 bases. The germline gives CDR1 MDHEN, CDR2 SYDVKM. This CDR3 is 15 amino acids long. V trimming: 6 bases; J trimming: 0 bases; junction bases outside the gene matches: 5. CDR3 loop: CASRNRDSSGNTIYF. Here the CDR3 DNA reads TGTGCCAGCAGGAACCGGGACAGCTCTGGAAACACCATATATTTT.

This clone has just one count. The chain links TRBV18 to TRBJ2-3; tentative D call: TRBD2 (6 bases). Germline lookup yields CDR1 KGHSH and CDR2 LQKENI. Trimming removed 6 bases at V and 4 bases at J, with 11 bases between. This CDR3 region has 13 residues. DNA of the CDR3: TGTGCCAGCTCCTTGCGCGGGGCAGATACGCAGTATTTT. It codes for CASSLRGADTQYF.

This chain uses TRBV15 with TRBJ2-3; possible D gene TRBD2, 5 bases. Germline V gene lookup returns CDR1 LNHNV and CDR2 YYDKDF (reference sequence). CDR3 length equals 12 residues. Trimming took off 0 bases at V and 9 bases at J, with 7 bases between the two ends. As DNA, the CDR3 is TGTGCCACCAGCAGAGACGGGGTAACGCAGTATTTT. Amino acids: CATSRDGVTQYF.

V gene TRBV9 combines with J gene TRBJ2-1; TRBD2 matches 12 bases. CDR3 length: 17 residues. The trim removed 4 bases at V and 4 bases at J, leaving 9 bases unmatched. Germline lookup yields CDR1 SGDLS and CDR2 YYNGEE. The CDR3 region is CASSPREGTSGYNEQFF. DNA for the CDR3: TGTGCCAGCAGCCCCCGGGAAGGGACTAGCGGGTACAATGAGCAGTTCTTC.

The genes are TRBV11-2 and TRBJ2-1; 8 bases match TRBD2. V shed 4 bases, J shed 0 bases, and the junction held 5 bases outside the gene matches. The CDR3 sequence is 16 residues long. The germline gives CDR1 SGHAT, CDR2 FQNNGV. CDR3 loop: CASSSSGGSSYNEQFF. For the CDR3, the DNA is TGTGCCAGCAGCTCTTCGGGAGGGAGCTCCTACAATGAGCAGTTCTTC.

The chain has TRBV5-1 and TRBJ1-2; D is unresolved. There are 11 residues in the CDR3. Trimming removed 5 bases at V and 6 bases at J, with 8 bases between. CDR1 is SGHRS, CDR2 YFSETQ, per germline. The CDR3 nucleotides read TGCGCCAGCAGAAGAGCCGATGGCTACACCTTC. Translating it yields CASRRADGYTF.

This clone has a handful of counts. CDR3: CASTSTAPRPYEQYF. The CDR3 nucleotides are TGTGCCAGCACCTCGACAGCTCCTAGGCCCTACGAGCAGTACTTC. This chain connects TRBV28 to TRBJ2-7; TRBD1 might be the D (5 bases). The CDR3 contains 15 residues. V gave up 7 bases and J gave up 2 bases, with 18 bases separating them. CDR1 and CDR2 (germline): MDHEN, SYDVKM.

The rearrangement links TRBV5-1 to TRBJ1-2; D gene unclear. V was clipped by 4 bases and J by 0 bases, with 10 bases between them. This CDR3 contains 14 residues. Germline CDR1 reads SGHRS; CDR2 reads YFSETQ. The CDR3 sequence is CASSPTHANYGYTF. The CDR3 bases are TGCGCCAGCAGCCCAACACACGCTAACTATGGCTACACCTTC.

The chain carries TRBV24-1 and TRBJ2-7; D not certain. The CDR3 sequence is 15 residues long. Germline V gene data show CDR1 as KGHDR and CDR2 as SFDVKD. With 3 bases removed from V and 1 base from J, the gap between germline ends came to 12 bases. The CDR3 reads CATSDKSTRSYEQYF. For the CDR3, the DNA is TGTGCCACCAGTGATAAATCGACACGTTCCTACGAGCAGTACTTC.

Comment on this clone: The same CDR3 can be traced to other DNA sequences in this sample. The CDR3 here is CASSLLGGNQPQHF. The CDR3 nucleotides read TGCGCCAGCAGCTTGCTTGGAGGCAATCAGCCCCAGCATTTT. This chain connects TRBV5-1 to TRBJ1-5; D is unclear. Germline CDR1 SGHRS, CDR2 YFSETQ. The ends were cut back, 1 base at V and 2 bases at J, with 7 bases in the middle. The CDR3 runs to 14 residues.

The chain joins TRBV29-1 to TRBJ2-7, with D maybe TRBD1 (6 bases). The CDR3 sequence is 12 residues long. Trimming took 4 bases from V and 5 from J, leaving 12 bases between them. Germline V CDR1 and CDR2: SQVTM, ANQGSEA. The CDR3 protein is CSVVYRAHEQYF. CDR3 DNA: TGCAGCGTTGTGTACAGGGCCCACGAGCAGTACTTC.